These 9 T cell receptor beta chains were sequenced from one sample in a study of OX40 agonist ivuxolimab in advanced cancers. Assay: immunoSEQ multiplex PCR; the TCRdb copy retains only in-frame clones and omits some. This sample carries approximately 66,000 clones, 80% to 90% of them seen once, and the ten largest clones take roughly 0.75%. Sample: CD4+ or CD8+ T cells sorted from blood, taken in a trial of the OX40 agonist ivuxolimab. The receptors were sampled from an adult with an advanced solid tumor such as melanoma, head and neck, liver or kidney cancer.

This clone appeared once. This rearrangement joins TRBV30 to TRBJ2-3; TRBD2 agrees at 8 bases. Germline V gives CDR1 GTSNPN, CDR2 SVGIG (reference sequence). This CDR3 is 13 amino acids long. V was pared by 5 bases and J by 8 bases, with 9 bases of the junction left unmatched. In nucleotides, the CDR3 is TGTGCCTGGGCGGGGGGCCTAGCGGTTACGCAGTATTTT. Amino acid sequence: CAWAGGLAVTQYF.

The CDR3 sequence is CASSLEASGGSSTDTQYF. The CDR3 DNA reads as TGTGCCAGCAGTTTAGAGGCTAGCGGGGGGAGTAGCACAGATACGCAGTATTTT. This sequence joins TRBV27 and TRBJ2-3, with 11 positions matching TRBD2. This CDR3 comprises 18 residues. V was pared by 2 bases and J by 0 bases, with 7 bases of the junction left unmatched. Per germline, CDR1 MNHEY and CDR2 SMNVEV (reference sequence).

V is TRBV5-8 and J is TRBJ2-3; possibly TRBD2 for D (5 bases). Looked up from germline, CDR1 is SGHTS and CDR2 is YDEGEE. CDR3 size: 14 residues. V lost 0 bases to trimming and J lost 2 bases, with 7 bases between them. In nucleotides, the CDR3 is TGTGCCAGCAGCTTGGGGCGGGCCACAGATACGCAGTATTTT. The encoded protein is CASSLGRATDTQYF.

This clone was counted a few times. The chain uses TRBV9 and TRBJ1-1; a weak D match, TRBD1 (6 bases). The CDR3 has 13 amino acids. With 3 bases removed from V and 4 bases from J, the gap between germline ends came to 10 bases. The germline CDR1 and CDR2 sequences are SGDLS and YYNGEE. The CDR3 spells CASSAQGSTEAFF. The CDR3 DNA reads as TGTGCCAGCAGCGCCCAGGGGAGCACTGAAGCTTTCTTT.

This sequence joins TRBV5-4 and TRBJ1-2, with 9 bases identical to TRBD1. The CDR3 consists of 14 residues. From germline, CDR1 is SGHNT and CDR2 YYREEE (reference sequence). The V gene end was trimmed by 4 bases and the J gene end by 7 bases; junction bases not matched to a gene: 8. The CDR3 DNA sequence: TGTGCCAGCAGCATGGGACAGGGAGCCCTTGGCTACACCTTC. The encoded protein is CASSMGQGALGYTF.

The chain uses TRBV7-9 and TRBJ1-5; possible D gene TRBD1, 6 bases. This CDR3 comprises 16 residues. Per germline, CDR1 SEHNR and CDR2 FQNEAQ (reference sequence). The V end was cut by 5 bases, the J end by 2 bases, with 16 bases between. CDR3 sequence: CASSGTGSVGNQPQHF. The CDR3 bases are TGTGCCAGCAGCGGAACAGGGTCCGTAGGCAATCAGCCCCAGCATTTT.

V gene TRBV12-5 combines with J gene TRBJ2-1; D may be TRBD2 (6 bases). The V gene's germline CDR1 is LGHNT and CDR2 FRNRAP. V was trimmed by 2 bases and J by 4 bases, leaving 12 bases between them. The CDR3 has 15 amino acids. The CDR3 bases are TGTGCTAGTGGTTTGACGGACGGGGGATACAATGAGCAGTTCTTC. Translation gives CASGLTDGGYNEQFF.

The count of this clone is one. The chain has TRBV2 and TRBJ2-2; TRBD1 matches 8 bases. Trimming at V came to 8 bases and at J to 4 bases, leaving 12 bases not matched to a gene. Looked up from germline, CDR1 is SNHLY and CDR2 is FYNNEI. The CDR3 has 16 amino acids. The CDR3 sequence is CASVYRQGAGTGELFF. In nucleotides, the CDR3 is TGTGCCAGCGTTTACAGGCAGGGGGCGGGCACCGGGGAGCTGTTTTTT.

The chain combines TRBV5-1 with TRBJ2-5, with 11 bases lining up with TRBD2. The ends lost 2 bases at V and 7 bases at J; junction bases unmatched: 10. The CDR3 runs to 16 residues. From germline, CDR1 is SGHRS and CDR2 YFSETQ. The CDR3 region has the DNA TGCGCCAGCAGCTTCGGGACTAGCGGACGCCAGGGGACCCAGTACTTC. Translated: CASSFGTSGRQGTQYF.